These T cell receptor beta chains were read from a single sample in a study of CD8 T cells in Susac syndrome. TCRdb recomputed calls from the immunoSEQ multiplex PCR reads with MiXCR, one row per CDR3 protein. The table includes roughly 150,000 distinct CDR3 sequences, roughly 95% detected once. Sequencing was done on a sample of CD8+ T cells from PBMCs. These receptors were collected from a human donor with multiple sclerosis. Each CDR3 is given with its conserved first and last residue. Fields, in order: V gene, J gene, clone size, D gene, CDR3 protein, CDR3 DNA. The D gene is left open where the match is weak. Size is omitted from some rows. Given values are once, few, many or a class for expanded clones.

V: TRBV5-6
J: TRBJ2-2
size: -
D: TRBD2
CDR3: CASSLGGGLAGDKTGELFF
DNA: TGTGCCAGCAGCTTGGGCGGCGGACTAGCGGGGGACAAAACCGGGGAGCTGTTTTTT

V: TRBV4-1
J: TRBJ1-1
size: -
D: -
CDR3: CASSQLDKAFF
DNA: TGCGCCAGCAGCCAACTTGACAAAGCTTTCTTT

V: TRBV11-2
J: TRBJ2-1
size: -
D: -
CDR3: CASSLSQGQFF
DNA: TGTGCCAGCAGCTTATCCCAGGGGCAGTTCTTC

V: TRBV9
J: TRBJ1-2
size: -
D: -
CDR3: CASSNSYGYTF
DNA: TGTGCCAGCAGTAACAGCTATGGCTACACCTTC

V: TRBV6-5
J: TRBJ2-1
size: -
D: -
CDR3: CASSYGGKEQFF
DNA: TGTGCCAGCAGTTACGGAGGGAAAGAGCAGTTCTTC

V: TRBV25-1
J: TRBJ1-2
size: -
D: -
CDR3: CASSEFGGNGGYTF
DNA: TGTGCCAGCAGTGAATTCGGCGGGAACGGTGGCTACACCTTC

V: TRBV29-1
J: TRBJ2-4
size: -
D: -
CDR3: CSVWAKNIQYF
DNA: TGCAGCGTATGGGCCAAAAACATTCAGTACTTC

V: TRBV19
J: TRBJ2-1
size: -
D: TRBD2
CDR3: CASSPGLAGSVNEQFF
DNA: TGTGCCAGTTCCCCGGGACTAGCGGGGTCAGTGAATGAGCAGTTCTTC

V: TRBV25-1
J: TRBJ1-5
size: -
D: -
CDR3: CASSTPDVGRGDRSNQPQHF
DNA: TGTGCCAGCAGTACCCCGGACGTGGGCAGGGGTGATAGGAGCAATCAGCCCCAGCATTTT

V: TRBV7-7
J: TRBJ2-2
size: -
D: -
CDR3: CASSLALLAPIPGGELFF
DNA: TGTGCTAGCAGCTTAGCGTTATTGGCTCCGATCCCGGGCGGGGAGCTGTTTTTT

V: TRBV7-3
J: TRBJ2-7
size: -
D: -
CDR3: CASSPTPSGQYF
DNA: TGTGCCAGCAGCCCAACCCCCTCGGGGCAGTACTTC

V: TRBV18
J: TRBJ2-1
size: -
D: -
CDR3: CASSLTSQRAYRNEQFF
DNA: TGTGCCAGCTCGCTCACATCCCAGAGGGCTTATCGGAATGAGCAGTTCTTC

V: TRBV7-9
J: TRBJ1-1
size: few
D: -
CDR3: CASSGQNTEAFF
DNA: TGTGCCAGCAGCGGACAGAACACTGAAGCTTTCTTT

V: TRBV29-1
J: TRBJ1-2
size: once
D: -
CDR3: CSADAGDGTQYRGRAYGYTF
DNA: TGCAGCGCCGACGCCGGGGACGGGACCCAATATCGAGGACGTGCCTATGGCTACACCTTC

V: TRBV11-2
J: TRBJ2-7
size: -
D: TRBD1
CDR3: CASSFTGGEQYF
DNA: TGTGCCAGCAGCTTTACAGGGGGGGAGCAGTACTTC

V: TRBV20-1
J: TRBJ2-7
size: -
D: TRBD2
CDR3: CSARELAGVNYEQYF
DNA: TGCAGTGCTCGGGAACTAGCGGGGGTCAACTACGAGCAGTACTTC

V: TRBV5-1
J: TRBJ2-5
size: -
D: -
CDR3: CASEEETQYF
DNA: TGCGCCAGCGAGGAAGAGACCCAGTACTTC

V: TRBV13
J: TRBJ1-2
size: -
D: -
CDR3: CASSLGRFYGYTF
DNA: TGTGCCAGCAGCTTAGGACGGTTCTATGGCTACACCTTC

V: TRBV20-1
J: TRBJ2-5
size: -
D: TRBD2
CDR3: CSARGRTSGGTPRTQYF
DNA: TGCAGTGCCCGTGGCCGGACTAGCGGGGGAACCCCCCGGACCCAGTACTTC

V: TRBV20-1
J: TRBJ2-7
size: -
D: -
CDR3: CSAKGYEQYF
DNA: TGCAGTGCTAAAGGATACGAGCAGTACTTC

V: TRBV15
J: TRBJ1-1
size: -
D: TRBD1
CDR3: CATSKRQGLQEAFF
DNA: TGTGCCACCAGCAAACGACAGGGGCTACAAGAAGCTTTCTTT

V: TRBV7-9
J: TRBJ2-3
size: once
D: TRBD1
CDR3: CASSGDRGTDTQYF
DNA: TGTGCCAGCAGCGGAGACAGGGGCACAGATACGCAGTATTTT

V: TRBV7-9
J: TRBJ1-1
size: -
D: -
CDR3: CASSIRGREGPTEAFF
DNA: TGTGCCAGCAGCATCAGAGGACGGGAGGGACCCACTGAAGCTTTCTTT

V: TRBV9
J: TRBJ1-2
size: -
D: -
CDR3: CASSVAGGGYGYTF
DNA: TGTGCCAGCAGCGTAGCCGGAGGCGGCTATGGCTACACCTTC

V: TRBV20-1
J: TRBJ1-3
size: -
D: -
CDR3: CSARDSTRAGGNTIYF
DNA: TGCAGTGCTAGAGATTCCACCAGGGCGGGAGGAAACACCATATATTTT

V: TRBV7-8
J: TRBJ2-7
size: -
D: -
CDR3: CASSLDGHEQYF
DNA: TGTGCCAGCAGCTTAGACGGCCACGAGCAGTACTTC

V: TRBV2
J: TRBJ2-3
size: -
D: -
CDR3: CASSESIDTQYF
DNA: TGTGCCAGCAGTGAGAGTATAGATACGCAGTATTTT

V: TRBV3-1
J: TRBJ2-5
size: -
D: TRBD2
CDR3: CASSQEGLAQETQYF
DNA: TGTGCCAGCAGCCAAGAAGGACTAGCCCAAGAGACCCAGTACTTC

V: TRBV9
J: TRBJ1-1
size: -
D: -
CDR3: CASSPPVSNTEAFF
DNA: TGTGCCAGCAGCCCCCCTGTTTCGAACACTGAAGCTTTCTTT

V: TRBV2
J: TRBJ1-2
size: -
D: TRBD1
CDR3: CAHRDRAAYYGYTF
DNA: TGTGCCCACAGGGACAGAGCCGCTTACTATGGCTACACCTTC

V: TRBV19
J: TRBJ2-1
size: -
D: -
CDR3: CASSKPRSPYEQFF
DNA: TGTGCCAGTAGTAAACCCCGGAGCCCCTATGAGCAGTTCTTC

V: TRBV5-1
J: TRBJ1-2
size: once
D: TRBD1
CDR3: CASSLGTGEDGYTF
DNA: TGCGCCAGCAGCTTGGGGACAGGGGAGGATGGCTACACCTTC

V: TRBV29-1
J: TRBJ2-2
size: -
D: -
CDR3: CSVEAGNTGELFF
DNA: TGCAGCGTTGAAGCAGGGAACACCGGGGAGCTGTTTTTT

V: TRBV24-1
J: TRBJ1-2
size: -
D: -
CDR3: CATSDGDGYTF
DNA: TGTGCCACCAGTGATGGCGATGGCTACACCTTC

V: TRBV30
J: TRBJ2-1
size: -
D: -
CDR3: CAWSFSEPNEQFF
DNA: TGTGCCTGGAGTTTCTCGGAGCCCAATGAGCAGTTCTTC

V: TRBV30
J: TRBJ2-5
size: -
D: TRBD2
CDR3: CAWSVERGGGETQYF
DNA: TGTGCCTGGAGTGTAGAGCGGGGGGGCGGAGAGACCCAGTACTTC

V: TRBV7-9
J: TRBJ1-2
size: -
D: -
CDR3: CASSQVGDFGYGYTF
DNA: TGTGCCAGCAGCCAAGTCGGGGATTTCGGCTATGGCTACACCTTC

V: TRBV5-1
J: TRBJ1-2
size: few
D: -
CDR3: CASSLISGGPYGYTF
DNA: TGCGCCAGCAGCTTGATCTCCGGGGGCCCCTATGGCTACACCTTC

V: TRBV6-5
J: TRBJ2-7
size: -
D: TRBD2
CDR3: CASSYLAGGALIDEQYF
DNA: TGTGCCAGCAGTTATCTAGCGGGGGGAGCCTTAATCGACGAGCAGTACTTC

V: TRBV6-5
J: TRBJ2-2
size: once
D: -
CDR3: CASSYSTGRYTGELFF
DNA: TGTGCCAGCAGTTATTCAACGGGGAGATACACCGGGGAGCTGTTTTTT

V: TRBV7-9
J: TRBJ2-1
size: -
D: -
CDR3: CASSPVMAADNEQFF
DNA: TGTGCCAGCAGCCCAGTGATGGCGGCAGACAATGAGCAGTTCTTC

V: TRBV6-5
J: TRBJ2-3
size: -
D: -
CDR3: CASNYGGTDTQYF
DNA: TGTGCCAGCAATTACGGGGGTACAGATACGCAGTATTTT

V: TRBV29-1
J: TRBJ1-1
size: -
D: -
CDR3: CSVEGGPLNTEAFF
DNA: TGCAGCGTTGAGGGGGGACCCTTGAACACTGAAGCTTTCTTT

V: TRBV27
J: TRBJ2-1
size: -
D: -
CDR3: CASSPIGQGQFF
DNA: TGTGCCAGCAGCCCCATCGGGCAGGGTCAGTTCTTC

V: TRBV15
J: TRBJ1-3
size: -
D: TRBD1
CDR3: CATSRDRGGTGNTIYF
DNA: TGTGCCACCAGCAGAGATCGAGGGGGCACGGGAAACACCATATATTTT

V: TRBV30
J: TRBJ1-2
size: -
D: -
CDR3: CAWTRIYGYTF
DNA: TGTGCCTGGACCCGAATCTATGGCTACACCTTC

V: TRBV12-3/TRBV12-4
J: TRBJ2-3
size: once
D: -
CDR3: CASSFLASEDTDTQYF
DNA: TGTGCCAGCAGTTTTTTGGCTAGCGAGGACACAGATACGCAGTATTTT

V: TRBV7-3
J: TRBJ2-5
size: -
D: -
CDR3: CASSKGTFQETQYF
DNA: TGTGCCAGCAGCAAAGGGACTTTCCAAGAGACCCAGTACTTC

V: TRBV7-9
J: TRBJ2-1
size: -
D: TRBD1
CDR3: CASSHIGQGEQFF
DNA: TGTGCCAGCAGCCATATTGGACAGGGAGAGCAGTTCTTC

V: TRBV15
J: TRBJ2-1
size: -
D: TRBD2
CDR3: CATSSPRGGASYNEQFF
DNA: TGTGCCACCAGCAGCCCACGGGGGGGGGCCTCCTACAATGAGCAGTTCTTC

V: TRBV29-1
J: TRBJ2-1
size: -
D: -
CDR3: CSVAWNEQFF
DNA: TGCAGCGTAGCGTGGAATGAGCAGTTCTTC

V: TRBV7-9
J: TRBJ2-7
size: -
D: -
CDR3: CASSLTSLTSYEQYF
DNA: TGTGCCAGCAGCTTAACCTCCCTGACCTCCTACGAGCAGTACTTC

V: TRBV27
J: TRBJ2-4
size: -
D: -
CDR3: CASSSSGESAKNIQYF
DNA: TGTGCCAGCAGTTCGTCGGGAGAGTCGGCCAAAAACATTCAGTACTTC

V: TRBV14
J: TRBJ1-1
size: few
D: -
CDR3: CASSQGRGFGTEAFF
DNA: TGTGCCAGCAGCCAAGGAAGAGGGTTTGGGACTGAAGCTTTCTTT